The 14 T cell receptor beta chains below come from one sample, sequenced in a study of regulatory T cells in long-lasting Graves disease. To make TCR beta libraries, researchers used iRepertoire HTBI primers and Arm-PCR of CDR3 regions. TCRdb reanalysed the multiplex PCR reads using MiXCR and keeps one entry per CDR3 protein. The profile covers around 500,000 distinct CDR3 sequences, with approximately 13% appearing a single time and under 10% taken by the ten largest. Time point of the sample: newly diagnosed GD, antithyroid drugs for less than 3 months. RNA isolated from PBMCs was used to make the TCR library. These data were also filed under a second study, of T cells in Graves' hyperthyroidism and ophthalmopathy.

Sequencing used peripheral blood mononuclear cells (PBMCs), obtained at new diagnosis, from a patient treated with antithyroid drugs. These receptors originate from a man under 40 with Graves disease.

This chain joins TRBV7-9 and TRBJ1-1; D is perhaps TRBD1 (5 bases). Trimming removed 5 bases at V and 7 bases at J, with 20 bases between. This CDR3 is 15 amino acids long. Germline lookup yields CDR1 SEHNR and CDR2 FQNEAQ (reference sequence). The CDR3 sequence is CASSLRQHPGGEAFF. CDR3 in DNA: TGTGCCAGCAGCCTTAGACAGCACCCGGGGGGTGAAGCTTTCTTT.

This clonotype occurred a few times. This rearrangement joins TRBV29-1 to TRBJ1-1; D unresolved. The CDR3 is 12 residues long. Trimming removed 7 bases at V and 6 bases at J, with 15 bases between. Germline CDR1 is SQVTM and CDR2 is ANQGSEA. The CDR3 here is CSAGWANSEAFF. The DNA for the CDR3 is TGCAGCGCTGGGTGGGCCAATTCTGAAGCTTTCTTT.

This clonotype has at least ten counts. The CDR3 is CASSDEGRVSGELFF. CDR3 bases: TGTGCCAGCAGTGATGAGGGAAGGGTTTCCGGGGAGCTGTTTTTT. The chain links TRBV2 to TRBJ2-2, with a tentative D call TRBD2 (5 bases). Germline V lookup: CDR1 SNHLY, CDR2 FYNNEI. The CDR3 covers 15 residues. The V end lost 3 bases, the J end lost 6 bases, and 14 bases lay between the germline ends.

Many counts were recorded for this clonotype. CDR3 in amino acids: CATISSALAPNTGELFF. CDR3 coding DNA: TGTGCCACCATCAGCTCAGCGCTAGCACCGAACACCGGGGAGCTGTTTTTT. J is TRBJ2-2 and V is TRBV6-1; a possible D gene is TRBD2 (5 bases). Trimming removed 10 bases at V and 0 bases at J, with 21 bases between. Germline CDR1 and CDR2: MNHNS and SASEGT. CDR3 length: 17 residues.

This clonotype turned up a few times. The chain links TRBV7-9 to TRBJ2-7; weak D call: TRBD2 (5 bases). The CDR3 loop spans 16 amino acids. Trimming cost V 6 bases and J 3 bases, with 21 bases left between them. Germline CDR1 reads SEHNR; CDR2 reads FQNEAQ (reference sequence). The CDR3 DNA follows: TGTGCCAGCAGGCCCTTAATGGCCGGGAAAAACTACGAGCAGTACTTC. This codes for CASRPLMAGKNYEQYF.

Ten or more counts support this clonotype. J is TRBJ2-2 and V is TRBV19; TRBD2 matches at 9 bases. The germline CDR1 and CDR2 sequences are LNHDA and SQIVND (reference sequence). CDR3 length equals 14 residues. V trimming: 7 bases; J trimming: 4 bases; junction bases outside the gene matches: 4. The CDR3 DNA follows: TGTGCCAGTAATCGCGGGAGGGCCACCGGGGAGCTGTTTTTT. Encoded protein: CASNRGRATGELFF.

This clonotype was picked up many times. V and J are TRBV12-3 or TRBV12-4 and TRBJ1-5; TRBD1 matches 7 bases. Trimming cost V 5 bases and J 16 bases; bases outside gene matches: 14. This CDR3 is built from 13 residues. As DNA, the CDR3 is TGTGCCAGCAGTGCATCGCAGCTAGGACAGGCCCATTTT. As protein: CASSASQLGQAHF.

This clonotype was counted at least ten times. V and J are TRBV28 and TRBJ2-1, with TRBD2 matching 8 bases. Germline V gene sequence: CDR1 MDHEN, CDR2 SYDVKM. The V segment lost 3 bases and the J segment 6 bases; nucleotides outside the gene matches: 4. The CDR3 contains 14 residues. The CDR3 nucleotides are TGTGCCAGCAGTTTGAGGACTAGCCTCAATGAGCAGTTCTTC. It yields the protein CASSLRTSLNEQFF.

This clonotype has at least ten counts. This chain connects TRBV6-1 to TRBJ2-7; D may be TRBD1 (6 bases). The V gene lost 9 bases and the J gene lost 1 base, with 19 bases spanning the gap. This CDR3 spans 15 amino acids. Germline V lookup: CDR1 MNHNS, CDR2 SASEGT. The CDR3 region has the DNA TGTGCCAGTCGGGCTCAGGGGAGCTTTTCCTACGAGCAGTACTTC. It is translated as CASRAQGSFSYEQYF.

The V gene is TRBV19, the J gene TRBJ1-5; D unresolved. Germline CDR1 and CDR2: LNHDA and SQIVND (reference sequence). V lost 3 bases and J 1 base, leaving 7 bases between the germline ends. The CDR3 is made up of 14 amino acids. The CDR3 protein is CASSIPRSNQPQHF. CDR3 coding DNA: TGTGCCAGTAGTATCCCCCGGAGCAATCAGCCCCAGCATTTT.

This clonotype was picked up many times. The rearrangement uses TRBV12-3 or TRBV12-4 and TRBJ1-4; no firm D call. This CDR3 is built from 14 residues. V was clipped by 4 bases and J by 6 bases, with 12 bases between them. For the CDR3, the DNA is TGTGCCAGCAGTTCGGGCTCGATGGATGAAAAACTGTTTTTT. Translation gives CASSSGSMDEKLFF.

This sequence joins TRBV7-9 and TRBJ1-3; D remains unclear. The CDR3 totals 15 residues. Germline lookup yields CDR1 SEHNR and CDR2 FQNEAQ (reference sequence). With 6 bases removed from V and 0 bases from J, the gap between germline ends came to 12 bases. In DNA form, the CDR3 reads TGTGCCAGCAGACCTACAGCTAACTCTGGAAACACCATATATTTT. As protein: CASRPTANSGNTIYF.

In its sample, this clonotype was seen many times. This chain links TRBV20-1 with TRBJ2-4; D is undetermined. Trimming stripped 6 bases from V and 4 bases from J, with 10 bases between. Germline V gene data show CDR1 as DFQATT and CDR2 as SNEGSKA (reference sequence). This CDR3 spans 12 amino acids. CDR3: CSAKYKKNIQYF. CDR3 in DNA: TGCAGTGCCAAATACAAGAAAAACATTCAGTACTTC.

Only a few counts were recorded for this clonotype. V is TRBV29-1 and J is TRBJ2-3, with D perhaps matching TRBD1 (6 bases). Per germline, CDR1 SQVTM and CDR2 ANQGSEA. The CDR3 sequence is 14 residues long. Trimming left V 4 bases short and J 2 bases short, with 13 bases between. In DNA form, the CDR3 reads TGCAGCGTTGCCCCAGGGGAAACCACAGATACGCAGTATTTT. Amino acids: CSVAPGETTDTQYF.